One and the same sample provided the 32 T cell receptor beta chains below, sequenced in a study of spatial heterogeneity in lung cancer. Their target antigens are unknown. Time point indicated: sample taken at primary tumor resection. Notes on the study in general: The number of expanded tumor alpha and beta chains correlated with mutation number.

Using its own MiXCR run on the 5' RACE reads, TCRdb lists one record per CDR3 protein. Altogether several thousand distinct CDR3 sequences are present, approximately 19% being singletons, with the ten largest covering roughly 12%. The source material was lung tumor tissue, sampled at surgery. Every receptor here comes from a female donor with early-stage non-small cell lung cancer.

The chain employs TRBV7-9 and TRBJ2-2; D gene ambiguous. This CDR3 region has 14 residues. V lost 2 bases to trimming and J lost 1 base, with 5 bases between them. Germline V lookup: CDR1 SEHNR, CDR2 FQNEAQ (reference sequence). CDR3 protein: CASSLNRNTGELFF. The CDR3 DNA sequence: TGTGCCAGCAGCTTAAACAGGAACACCGGGGAGCTGTTTTTT.

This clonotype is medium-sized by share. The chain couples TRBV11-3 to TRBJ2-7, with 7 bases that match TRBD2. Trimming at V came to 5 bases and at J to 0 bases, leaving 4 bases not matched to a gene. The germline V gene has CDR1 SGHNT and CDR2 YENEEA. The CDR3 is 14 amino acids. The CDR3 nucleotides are TGTGCCAGCAGCATCAGCGGGGACTCCTACGAGCAGTACTTC. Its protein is CASSISGDSYEQYF.

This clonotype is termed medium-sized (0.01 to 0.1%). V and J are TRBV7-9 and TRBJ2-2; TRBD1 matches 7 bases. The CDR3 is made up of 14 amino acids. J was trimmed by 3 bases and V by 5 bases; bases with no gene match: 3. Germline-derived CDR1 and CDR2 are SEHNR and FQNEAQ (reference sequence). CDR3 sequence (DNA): TGTGCCAGCAGCCCTACAGGGGACACCGGGGAGCTGTTTTTT. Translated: CASSPTGDTGELFF.

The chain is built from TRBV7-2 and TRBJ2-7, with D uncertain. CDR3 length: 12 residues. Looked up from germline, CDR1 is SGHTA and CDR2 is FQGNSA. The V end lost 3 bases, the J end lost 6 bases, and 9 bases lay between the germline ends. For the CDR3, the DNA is TGTGCCAGCAGCTTTGCCTATTCCGAGCAGTACTTC. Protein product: CASSFAYSEQYF.

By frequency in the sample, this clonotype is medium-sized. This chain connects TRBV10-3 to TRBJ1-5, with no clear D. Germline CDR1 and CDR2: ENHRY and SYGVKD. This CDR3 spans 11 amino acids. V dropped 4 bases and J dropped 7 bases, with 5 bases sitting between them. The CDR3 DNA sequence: TGTGCCATCAGTGTCCCCCAGCCCCAGCATTTT. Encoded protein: CAISVPQPQHF.

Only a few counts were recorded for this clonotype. Written as DNA, the CDR3 is TGTGCCAGCAGTAAACCTACAGGGAACACTGAAGCTTTCTTT. This codes for CASSKPTGNTEAFF. V is TRBV6-6 and J is TRBJ1-1; possible D gene TRBD1, 5 bases. The CDR3 totals 14 residues. Germline V gives CDR1 MNHNY, CDR2 SVGAGI (reference sequence). Trimming stripped 5 bases from V and 1 base from J, with 11 bases between.

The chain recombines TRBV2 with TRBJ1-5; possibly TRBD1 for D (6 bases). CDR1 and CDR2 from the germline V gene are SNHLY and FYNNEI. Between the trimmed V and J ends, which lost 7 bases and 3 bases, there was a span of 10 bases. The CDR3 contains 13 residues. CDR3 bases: TGTGCCAGCAAAGGGGGGGCCAATCAGCCCCAGCATTTT. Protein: CASKGGANQPQHF.

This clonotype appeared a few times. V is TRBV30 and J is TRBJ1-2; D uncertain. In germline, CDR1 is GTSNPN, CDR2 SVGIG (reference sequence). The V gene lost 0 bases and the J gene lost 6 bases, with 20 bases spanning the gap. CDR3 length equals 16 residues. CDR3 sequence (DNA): TGTGCCTGGAGTGTAGTGGAGGAGGTGGCAACGAATGGCTACACCTTC. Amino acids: CAWSVVEEVATNGYTF.

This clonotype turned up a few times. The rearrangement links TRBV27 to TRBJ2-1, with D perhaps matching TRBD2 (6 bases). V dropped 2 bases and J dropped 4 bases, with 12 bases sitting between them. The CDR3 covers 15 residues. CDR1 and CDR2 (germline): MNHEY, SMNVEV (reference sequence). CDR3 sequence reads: CASSLPGEGYNEQFF. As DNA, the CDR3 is TGTGCCAGCAGTTTACCGGGGGAAGGGTACAATGAGCAGTTCTTC.

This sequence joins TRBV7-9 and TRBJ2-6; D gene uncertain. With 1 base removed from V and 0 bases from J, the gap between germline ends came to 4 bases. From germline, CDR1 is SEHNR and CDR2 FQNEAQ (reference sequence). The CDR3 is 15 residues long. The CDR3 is CASSLGSSGANVLTF. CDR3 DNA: TGTGCCAGCAGCTTAGGAAGCTCTGGGGCCAACGTCCTGACTTTC.

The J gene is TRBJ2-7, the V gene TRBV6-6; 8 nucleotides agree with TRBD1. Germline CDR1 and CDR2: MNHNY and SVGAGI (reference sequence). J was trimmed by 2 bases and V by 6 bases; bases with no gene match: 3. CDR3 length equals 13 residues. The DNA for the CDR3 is TGTGCCAGCAGGACAGGGGATACCTACGAGCAGTACTTC. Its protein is CASRTGDTYEQYF.

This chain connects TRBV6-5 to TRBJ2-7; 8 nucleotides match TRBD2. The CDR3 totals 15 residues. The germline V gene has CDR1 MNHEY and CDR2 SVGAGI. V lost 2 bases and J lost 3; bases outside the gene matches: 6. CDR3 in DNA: TGTGCCAGCAGTTACCACCTGACTAGCGTCTACGAGCAGTACTTC. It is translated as CASSYHLTSVYEQYF.

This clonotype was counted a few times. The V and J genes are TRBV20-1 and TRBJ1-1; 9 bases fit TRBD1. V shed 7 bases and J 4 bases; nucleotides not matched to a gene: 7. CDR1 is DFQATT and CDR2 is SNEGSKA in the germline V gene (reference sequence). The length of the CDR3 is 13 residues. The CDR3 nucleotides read TGCAGTGTACCCCGGGACAGGGTCACTGAAGCTTTCTTT. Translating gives CSVPRDRVTEAFF.

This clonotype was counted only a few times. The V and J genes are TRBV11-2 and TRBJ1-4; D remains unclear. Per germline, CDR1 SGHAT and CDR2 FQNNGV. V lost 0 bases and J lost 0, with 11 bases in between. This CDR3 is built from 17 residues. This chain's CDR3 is CASSLDWEDATNEKLFF. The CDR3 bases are TGTGCCAGCAGCTTAGATTGGGAGGATGCAACTAATGAAAAACTGTTTTTT.

Here the CDR3 DNA reads TGCGCCAGCAGCCAAGTTCCGACGGAAAATAATTCACCCCTCCACTTT. Protein sequence: CASSQVPTENNSPLHF. The J gene is TRBJ1-6, the V gene TRBV4-1; D gene unclear. This CDR3 is built from 16 residues. Per germline, CDR1 MGHRA and CDR2 YSYEKL. Trimming cost V 1 base and J 5 bases, with 12 bases left between them.

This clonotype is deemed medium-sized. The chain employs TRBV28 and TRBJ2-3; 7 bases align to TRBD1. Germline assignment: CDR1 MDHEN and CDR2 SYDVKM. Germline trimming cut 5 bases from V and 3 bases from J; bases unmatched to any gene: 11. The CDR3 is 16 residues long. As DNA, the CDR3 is TGTGCCAGCAGTCATTTGGGTACGGGACAGACAGATACGCAGTATTTT. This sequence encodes CASSHLGTGQTDTQYF.

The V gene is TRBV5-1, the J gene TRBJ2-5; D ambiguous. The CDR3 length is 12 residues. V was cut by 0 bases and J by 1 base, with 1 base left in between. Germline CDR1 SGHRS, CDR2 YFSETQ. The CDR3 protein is CASSLGQETQYF. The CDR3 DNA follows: TGCGCCAGCAGCTTGGGCCAAGAGACCCAGTACTTC.

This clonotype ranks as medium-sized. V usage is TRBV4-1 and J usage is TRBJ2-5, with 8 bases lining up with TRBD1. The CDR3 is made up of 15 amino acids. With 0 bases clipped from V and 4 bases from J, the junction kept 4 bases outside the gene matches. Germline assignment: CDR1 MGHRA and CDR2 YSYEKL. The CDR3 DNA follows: TGCGCCAGCAGCCAAGACAGGGGGCTGGGAGAGACCCAGTACTTC. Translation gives CASSQDRGLGETQYF.

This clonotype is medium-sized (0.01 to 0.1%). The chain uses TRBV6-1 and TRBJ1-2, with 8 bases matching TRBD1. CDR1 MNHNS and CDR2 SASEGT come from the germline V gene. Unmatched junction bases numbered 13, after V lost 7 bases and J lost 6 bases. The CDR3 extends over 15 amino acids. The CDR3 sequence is CASNRINGQGHGYTF. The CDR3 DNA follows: TGTGCCAGCAACAGAATCAATGGACAGGGCCATGGCTACACCTTC.

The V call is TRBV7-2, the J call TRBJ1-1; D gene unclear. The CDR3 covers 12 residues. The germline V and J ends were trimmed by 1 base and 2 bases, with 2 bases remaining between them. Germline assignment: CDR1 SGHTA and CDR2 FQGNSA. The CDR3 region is CASSLVNTEAFF. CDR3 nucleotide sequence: TGTGCCAGCAGCTTAGTAAACACTGAAGCTTTCTTT.

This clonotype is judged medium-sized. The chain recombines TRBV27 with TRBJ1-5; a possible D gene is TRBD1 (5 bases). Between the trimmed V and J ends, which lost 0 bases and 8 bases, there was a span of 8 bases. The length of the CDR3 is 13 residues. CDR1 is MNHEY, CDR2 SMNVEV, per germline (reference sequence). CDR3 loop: CASSLSRVEPQHF. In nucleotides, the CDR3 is TGTGCCAGCAGTTTATCCAGGGTCGAGCCCCAGCATTTT.

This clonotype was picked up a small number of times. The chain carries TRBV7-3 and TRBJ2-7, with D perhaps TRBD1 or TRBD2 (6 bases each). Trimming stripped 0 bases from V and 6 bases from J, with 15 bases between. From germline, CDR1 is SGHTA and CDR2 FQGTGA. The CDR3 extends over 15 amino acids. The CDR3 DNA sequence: TGTGCCAGCAGCTTAACGGTCGGGGGCCCTTTCGAGCAGTACTTC. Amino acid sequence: CASSLTVGGPFEQYF.

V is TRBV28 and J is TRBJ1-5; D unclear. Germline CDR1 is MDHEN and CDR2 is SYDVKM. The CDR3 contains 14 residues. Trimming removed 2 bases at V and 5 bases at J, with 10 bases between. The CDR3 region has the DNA TGTGCCAGCAGTTTAGGACGAGGAGATCAGCCCCAGCATTTT. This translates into CASSLGRGDQPQHF.

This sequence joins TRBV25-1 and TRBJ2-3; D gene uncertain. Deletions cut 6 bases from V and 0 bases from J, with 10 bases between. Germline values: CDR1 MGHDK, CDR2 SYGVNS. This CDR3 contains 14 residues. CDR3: CASSPVVSTDTQYF. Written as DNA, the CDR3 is TGTGCCAGCAGCCCCGTGGTTAGCACAGATACGCAGTATTTT.

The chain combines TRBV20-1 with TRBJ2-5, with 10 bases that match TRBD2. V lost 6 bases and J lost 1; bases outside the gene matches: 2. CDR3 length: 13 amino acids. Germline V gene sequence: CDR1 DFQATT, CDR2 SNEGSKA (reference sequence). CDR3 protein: CSASGGGQETQYF. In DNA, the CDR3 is TGCAGTGCCAGCGGGGGGGGCCAAGAGACCCAGTACTTC.

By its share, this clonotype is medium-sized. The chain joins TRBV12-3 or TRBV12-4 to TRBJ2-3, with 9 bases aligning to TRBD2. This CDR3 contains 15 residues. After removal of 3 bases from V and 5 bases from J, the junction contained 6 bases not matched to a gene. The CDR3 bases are TGTGCCAGCAGTTTTGGGCGGGGGGGCGTAGATACGCAGTATTTT. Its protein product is CASSFGRGGVDTQYF.

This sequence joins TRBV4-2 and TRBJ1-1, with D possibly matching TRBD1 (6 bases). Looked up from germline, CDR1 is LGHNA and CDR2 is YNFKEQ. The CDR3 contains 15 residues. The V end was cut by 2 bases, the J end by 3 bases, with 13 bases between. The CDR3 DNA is TGTGCCAGCAGCCAACCCACAGGGTTGGACACTGAAGCTTTCTTT. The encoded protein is CASSQPTGLDTEAFF.

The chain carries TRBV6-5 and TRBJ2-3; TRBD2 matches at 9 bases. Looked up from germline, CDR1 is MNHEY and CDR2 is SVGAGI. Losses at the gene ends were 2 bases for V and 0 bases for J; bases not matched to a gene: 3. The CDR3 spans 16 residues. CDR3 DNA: TGTGCCAGCAGTTACAGGCTAGCGGGGAGCACAGATACGCAGTATTTT. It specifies CASSYRLAGSTDTQYF.

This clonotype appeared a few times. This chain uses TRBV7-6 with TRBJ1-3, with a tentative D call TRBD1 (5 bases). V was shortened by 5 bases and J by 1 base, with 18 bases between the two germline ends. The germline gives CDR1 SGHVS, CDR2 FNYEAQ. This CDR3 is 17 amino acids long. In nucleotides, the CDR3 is TGTGCCAGCAGCCGCGGGACTCCTGAGTGGTCTGGAAACACCATATATTTT. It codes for CASSRGTPEWSGNTIYF.

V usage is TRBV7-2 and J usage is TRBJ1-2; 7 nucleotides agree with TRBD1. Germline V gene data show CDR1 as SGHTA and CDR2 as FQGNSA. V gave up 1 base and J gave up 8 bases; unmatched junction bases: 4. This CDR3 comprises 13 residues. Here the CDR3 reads CASSLGGGEGYTF. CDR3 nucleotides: TGTGCCAGCAGCTTAGGAGGGGGCGAAGGCTACACCTTC.

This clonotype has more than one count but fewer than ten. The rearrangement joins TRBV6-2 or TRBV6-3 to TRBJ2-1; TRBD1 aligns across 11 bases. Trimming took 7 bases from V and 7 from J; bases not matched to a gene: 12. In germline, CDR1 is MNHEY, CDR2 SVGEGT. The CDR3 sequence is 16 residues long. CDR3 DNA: TGTGCCAGCATTCCCGCGGGGGACAGGGGGAATAATGAGCAGTTCTTC. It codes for CASIPAGDRGNNEQFF.

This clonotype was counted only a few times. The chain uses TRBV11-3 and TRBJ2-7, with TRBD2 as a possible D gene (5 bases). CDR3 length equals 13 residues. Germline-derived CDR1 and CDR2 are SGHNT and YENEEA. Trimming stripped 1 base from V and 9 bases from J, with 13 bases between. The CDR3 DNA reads TGTGCCAGCAGCTTAGGTGGAGCGGCAGGGCAGTACTTC. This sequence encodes CASSLGGAAGQYF.